The 26 T cell receptor beta chains reported below all come from one sample, sequenced in a study of technical replicates of blood from a few donors. Here immunoSEQ multiplex PCR was the method, and the copy in TCRdb shows in-frame clones only, minus some. This sample carries about 58,000 clones, around 96% of them seen once, and the ten largest clones take about 3%. The material sequenced was PBMCs. Receptors originate from a human donor in good health. Some clones in this sample may be carry-over from other donors' samples.

This chain connects TRBV7-2 to TRBJ1-1; 9 bases agree with TRBD1. The germline V gene has CDR1 SGHTA and CDR2 FQGNSA. V lost 5 bases, J lost 7 bases, and 8 bases stayed unmatched. The CDR3 spans 14 residues. Here the CDR3 DNA reads TGTGCCAGCAGCCTACAGGGGGCGCGAGGTGAAGCTTTCTTT. Translation gives CASSLQGARGEAFF.

The V gene is TRBV5-1, the J gene TRBJ1-1; 11 nucleotides align to TRBD1. The CDR3 extends over 16 amino acids. Germline CDR1 is SGHRS and CDR2 is YFSETQ. With 0 bases clipped from V and 1 base from J, the junction kept 2 bases outside the gene matches. Here the CDR3 DNA reads TGCGCCAGCAGCTTGGGGGACAGGGGGGCGAACACTGAAGCTTTCTTT. Its translation is CASSLGDRGANTEAFF.

The chain links TRBV6-6 to TRBJ2-1; the match to TRBD2 covers 8 bases. The CDR3 totals 16 residues. Germline V CDR1 and CDR2: MNHNY, SVGAGI (reference sequence). The V and J ends lost 5 bases and 8 bases, in that order; junction bases with no gene match: 14. For the CDR3, the DNA is TGTGCCAGCAGTCCCGGACTAGCCCTAATAGTCTATGAGCAGTTCTTC. This gives the protein CASSPGLALIVYEQFF.

This clone was seen only once. V is TRBV2 and J is TRBJ1-1; D might be TRBD1 (5 bases). Germline-derived CDR1 and CDR2 are SNHLY and FYNNEI. CDR3 length: 13 amino acids. With 6 bases removed from V and 5 bases from J, the gap between germline ends came to 13 bases. The CDR3 DNA is TGTGCCAGCAGGCGGGGGGTAGGGACTGAAGCTTTCTTT. It specifies CASRRGVGTEAFF.

This sequence joins TRBV11-1 and TRBJ1-2; no clear D gene. The CDR3 contains 15 residues. Germline V CDR1 and CDR2: SGHAT, FQDESV (reference sequence). With 2 bases removed from V and 5 bases from J, the gap between germline ends came to 15 bases. The CDR3 bases are TGTGCCAGCAGCTTAAATCTAGGGCCGGGATATGGCTACACCTTC. Translating gives CASSLNLGPGYGYTF.

This chain links TRBV4-1 with TRBJ2-3; D is perhaps TRBD2 (5 bases). The CDR3 is 16 residues long. The germline gives CDR1 MGHRA, CDR2 YSYEKL. Deletions cut 2 bases from V and 3 bases from J, with 15 bases between. CDR3 in DNA: TGCGCCAGCAGCCAATCGACAACAAGGAGGACAGATACGCAGTATTTT. Translating it yields CASSQSTTRRTDTQYF.

The rearrangement uses TRBV4-3 and TRBJ2-2, with TRBD2 as a possible D gene (6 bases). V was clipped by 0 bases and J by 6 bases, with 11 bases between them. This CDR3 has 15 amino acids. CDR1 LGHNA and CDR2 YSLEER come from the germline V gene. CDR3 region: CASSQEAGIAGELFF. DNA for the CDR3: TGCGCCAGCAGCCAAGAGGCGGGGATCGCCGGGGAGCTGTTTTTT.

V is TRBV9 and J is TRBJ1-2, with a weak D call TRBD1 (5 bases). The V and J ends lost 4 bases and 5 bases respectively, with 12 bases between them. Germline V CDR1 and CDR2: SGDLS, YYNGEE. The CDR3 is 13 amino acids. The CDR3 loop reads CASSLSRGYGYTF. CDR3 DNA: TGTGCCAGCAGCCTAAGCCGGGGGTATGGCTACACCTTC. Based on the CDR3 plus reference TRBV9 and TRBJ1-2, the full variable domain is DSGVTQTPKHLITATGQRVTLRCSPRSGDLSVYWYQQSLDQGLQFLIQYYNGEERAKGNILERFSAQQFPDLHSELNLSSLELGDSALYFCASSLSRGYGYTFGSGTRLTVV.

This chain uses TRBV5-1 with TRBJ2-7; no clear D. V was pared by 0 bases and J by 4 bases, with 5 bases between. In germline, CDR1 is SGHRS, CDR2 YFSETQ. The CDR3 totals 12 residues. The DNA of the CDR3 is TGCGCCAGCAGCTTGGGCGGATACGAGCAGTACTTC. Its protein is CASSLGGYEQYF.

The V and J genes are TRBV4-2 and TRBJ2-7, with D unclear. CDR3 size: 12 residues. Trimming stripped 0 bases from V and 6 bases from J, with 6 bases between. Looked up from germline, CDR1 is LGHNA and CDR2 is YNFKEQ. DNA for the CDR3: TGTGCCAGCAGCCAAGATTTCCGCGAGCAGTACTTC. Encoded protein: CASSQDFREQYF.

This chain connects TRBV5-6 to TRBJ2-1, with D perhaps TRBD2 (5 bases). Germline CDR1 is SGHDT and CDR2 is YYEEEE. There are 13 residues in the CDR3. Trimming removed 4 bases from V and 10 bases from J, with 15 bases in between. The CDR3 DNA follows: TGTGCCAGCAGCCATTTCCCTCGCGGGGAGCAGTTCTTC. Translation gives CASSHFPRGEQFF.

This clone has only one observation. The chain employs TRBV7-2 and TRBJ1-6; D gene ambiguous. Germline assignment: CDR1 SGHTA and CDR2 FQGNSA. V lost 3 bases and J lost 7, with 7 bases in between. The length of the CDR3 is 13 residues. The CDR3 loop reads CASSLRNNSPLHF. As DNA, the CDR3 is TGTGCCAGCAGCTTGAGGAACAATTCACCCCTCCACTTT. The full variable domain, rest sourced from reference TRBV7-2 and TRBJ1-6, is GAGVSQSPSNKVTEKGKDVELRCDPISGHTALYWYRQSLGQGLEFLIYFQGNSAPDKSGLPSDRFSAERTGGSVSTLTIQRTQQEDSAVYLCASSLRNNSPLHFGNGTRLTVT.

The gene calls are TRBV7-9 and TRBJ1-5; tentatively, D is TRBD1 (5 bases). V was trimmed by 5 bases and J by 2 bases, leaving 13 bases between them. This CDR3 contains 15 residues. Germline V gives CDR1 SEHNR, CDR2 FQNEAQ (reference sequence). Here the CDR3 DNA reads TGTGCCAGCAGCCCGGGGGATGGGGGCAATCAGCCCCAGCATTTT. Its translation is CASSPGDGGNQPQHF.

The chain is built from TRBV11-1 and TRBJ1-4; D might be TRBD1 (5 bases). There are 13 residues in the CDR3. CDR1 is SGHAT, CDR2 FQDESV, per germline (reference sequence). V was pared by 4 bases and J by 7 bases, with 10 bases between. The chain's CDR3 is CASSWGLGEKLFF. CDR3 DNA sequence: TGTGCCAGCAGCTGGGGACTAGGTGAAAAACTGTTTTTT.

This chain joins TRBV20-1 and TRBJ2-7; 8 bases map to TRBD2. The germline CDR1 and CDR2 sequences are DFQATT and SNEGSKA (reference sequence). The trim removed 8 bases at V and 9 bases at J, leaving 9 bases unmatched. There are 11 residues in the CDR3. The CDR3 DNA follows: TGCAGTCTATACGGGACTAGTATGCAGTACTTC. Translated: CSLYGTSMQYF.

In its sample, this clone was seen once. Additional DNA sequences in this sample encode the identical CDR3. The chain employs TRBV5-1 and TRBJ1-1; D uncertain. The CDR3 has 16 residues. Deletions cut 0 bases from V and 1 base from J, with 13 bases between. Germline V gene lookup returns CDR1 SGHRS and CDR2 YFSETQ. The CDR3 loop is CASSLGRGRGNTEAFF. CDR3 DNA sequence: TGCGCCAGCAGCTTGGGAAGAGGCAGAGGGAACACTGAAGCTTTCTTT. The whole variable domain, remainder taken from reference TRBV5-1 and TRBJ1-1, is KAGVTQTPRYLIKTRGQQVTLSCSPISGHRSVSWYQQTPGQGLQFLFEYFSETQRNKGNFPGRFSGRQFSNSRSEMNVSTLELGDSALYLCASSLGRGRGNTEAFFGQGTRLTVV.

The table lists this clone with a few counts. The chain joins TRBV30 to TRBJ1-6; 7 bases align to TRBD1. CDR1 GTSNPN and CDR2 SVGIG come from the germline V gene (reference sequence). The CDR3 is 13 residues long. V lost 2 bases and J lost 8; bases outside the gene matches: 3. CDR3 protein: CAWSNQGDSPLHF. The CDR3, as DNA: TGTGCCTGGAGTAATCAGGGGGATTCACCCCTCCACTTT.

The genes are TRBV21-1 and TRBJ2-7; the table calls TRBD2, which could not be checked here. TRBV21-1 is listed as a pseudogene. The CDR3 length is 14 residues. CDR3 sequence reads: CASSSGRGANEQYF. Here the CDR3 DNA reads TGTGCCAGCAGCTCGGGACGGGGGGCCAACGAGCAGTACTTC.

The J gene is TRBJ1-4, the V gene TRBV30; possible D gene TRBD1, 6 bases. Trimming took off 0 bases at V and 10 bases at J, with 12 bases between the two ends. Germline V lookup: CDR1 GTSNPN, CDR2 SVGIG (reference sequence). The CDR3 loop spans 13 amino acids. The CDR3 protein is CAWSVGQTGKLFF. In nucleotides, the CDR3 is TGTGCCTGGAGTGTCGGACAGACGGGAAAACTGTTTTTT.

This sequence joins TRBV7-2 and TRBJ2-5; 12 nucleotides match TRBD2. This CDR3 contains 16 residues. In germline, CDR1 is SGHTA, CDR2 FQGNSA. Trimming took 1 base from V and 3 from J; bases not matched to a gene: 3. CDR3 amino acids: CASSLDGLAGKETQYF. In DNA, the CDR3 is TGTGCCAGCAGCTTAGACGGACTAGCGGGAAAAGAGACCCAGTACTTC.

The chain carries TRBV19 and TRBJ1-2; D is unclear. The CDR3 sequence is 14 residues long. The germline CDR1 and CDR2 sequences are LNHDA and SQIVND (reference sequence). Trimming stripped 5 bases from V and 4 bases from J, with 14 bases between. For the CDR3, the DNA is TGTGCCAGTAGTTCAGACCGGGGTCTCTATGGCTACACCTTC. Protein sequence: CASSSDRGLYGYTF.

Turning to this clone: Germline and junction disagree at one end, which may indicate a read error. The sample contains more than one DNA sequence encoding this CDR3. This chain joins TRBV5-6 and TRBJ2-2; TRBD2 is a possible D gene (7 bases). Germline values: CDR1 SGHDT, CDR2 YYEEEE. The length of the CDR3 is 16 residues. The CDR3 nucleotides are TGTGCCAGTAGCTTGGTTGGCGGGGGCCGGGCCGGGGAGCTGTTTTTT. It translates to CASSLVGGGRAGELFF.

The chain recombines TRBV4-3 with TRBJ2-1, with 11 bases identical to TRBD2. This CDR3 comprises 22 residues. Germline CDR1 is LGHNA and CDR2 is YSLEER. Trimming cost V 3 bases and J 4 bases; bases outside gene matches: 23. The CDR3 bases are TGCGCCAGCAGCCACGATCACCCGGGACTAGCGGCCGGTAAAAGCTCTTACAATGAGCAGTTCTTC. Amino acids: CASSHDHPGLAAGKSSYNEQFF.

The V and J genes are TRBV7-6 and TRBJ1-1, with D perhaps TRBD1 (5 bases). The CDR3 has 14 amino acids. Germline CDR1 and CDR2: SGHVS and FNYEAQ. V lost 3 bases, J lost 3 bases, and 11 bases lay in between. The CDR3 nucleotides are TGTGCCAGCAGCTTTCAAGGGACTTACACTGAAGCTTTCTTT. Amino acids: CASSFQGTYTEAFF.

The V gene is TRBV4-3, the J gene TRBJ2-3; 10 bases agree with TRBD2. Losses at the gene ends were 1 base for V and 1 base for J; bases not matched to a gene: 8. The V gene's germline CDR1 is LGHNA and CDR2 YSLEER. The CDR3 loop spans 18 amino acids. The CDR3 here is CASSQGIAGGPRTDTQYF. DNA of the CDR3: TGCGCCAGCAGCCAAGGTATAGCGGGGGGACCACGCACAGATACGCAGTATTTT.

The chain is built from TRBV7-2 and TRBJ2-6; 10 nucleotides align to TRBD1. The CDR3 spans 16 residues. V shed 5 bases, J shed 4 bases, and the junction held 5 bases outside the gene matches. The germline V gene encodes CDR1 SGHTA and CDR2 FQGNSA. CDR3 sequence: CASSARQGAGANVLTF. In DNA, the CDR3 is TGTGCCAGCAGCGCGAGACAGGGGGCCGGGGCCAACGTCCTGACTTTC.